This TCR beta chain is drawn from a study of cytotoxic CD8 clonotypes in ibrutinib-treated CLL. Study-wide results and caveats: Clonality increased at ibrutinib response and stayed stable in sustained remission. At progression, however, it fell back toward baseline. Patients showed higher baseline clonality than age-matched healthy donors, and it tracked circulating CD8+ T-cell counts.

As input for TCR beta libraries, roughly 2 micrograms of genomic DNA came from cryopreserved PBMCs. The assay was immunoSEQ multiplex PCR, and TCRdb's table has in-frame clones only and misses some. The repertoire holds approximately 340,000 clones, with about 64% as singletons. CDR1 and CDR2 from the germline V gene are SGHVS and FNYEAQ. This CDR3 has 15 amino acids. J was trimmed by 6 bases and V by 4 bases; bases with no gene match: 10. This clone came up once. Its antigen is not identified. The material sequenced was PBMCs, taken after 36 months of ibrutinib treatment. The sequence was obtained from a human donor with chronic lymphocytic leukemia. The rearrangement uses TRBV7-6 and TRBJ1-1; 8 bases line up with TRBD1. The CDR3 loop reads CASSSTGAGGAEAFF. The DNA for the CDR3 is TGTGCCAGCAGCTCGACAGGGGCCGGGGGAGCTGAAGCTTTCTTT.